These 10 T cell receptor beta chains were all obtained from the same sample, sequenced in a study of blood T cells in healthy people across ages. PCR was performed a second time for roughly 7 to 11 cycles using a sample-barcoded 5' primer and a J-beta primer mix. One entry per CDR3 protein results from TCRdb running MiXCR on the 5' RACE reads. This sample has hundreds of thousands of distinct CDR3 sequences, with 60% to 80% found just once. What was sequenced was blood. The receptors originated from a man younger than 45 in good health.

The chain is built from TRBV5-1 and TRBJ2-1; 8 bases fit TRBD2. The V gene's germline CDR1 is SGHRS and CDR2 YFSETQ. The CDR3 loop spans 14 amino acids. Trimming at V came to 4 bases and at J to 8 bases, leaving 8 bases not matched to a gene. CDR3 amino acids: CASSLLLAGDEQFF. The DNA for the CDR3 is TGCGCCAGCAGCCTCCTCCTAGCGGGCGATGAGCAGTTCTTC.

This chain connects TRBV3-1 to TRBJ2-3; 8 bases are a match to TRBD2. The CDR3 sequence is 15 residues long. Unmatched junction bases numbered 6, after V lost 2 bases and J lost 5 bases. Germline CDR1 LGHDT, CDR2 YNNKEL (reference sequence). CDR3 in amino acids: CASSQLRGGIDTQYF. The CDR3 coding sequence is TGTGCCAGCAGCCAACTCCGGGGGGGGATAGATACGCAGTATTTT.

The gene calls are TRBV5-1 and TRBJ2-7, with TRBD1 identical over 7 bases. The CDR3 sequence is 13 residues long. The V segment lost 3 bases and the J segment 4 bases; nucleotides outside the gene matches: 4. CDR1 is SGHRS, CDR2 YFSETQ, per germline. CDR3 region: CASSSETGYEQYF. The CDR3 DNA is TGCGCCAGCAGCTCGGAGACAGGGTACGAGCAGTACTTC.

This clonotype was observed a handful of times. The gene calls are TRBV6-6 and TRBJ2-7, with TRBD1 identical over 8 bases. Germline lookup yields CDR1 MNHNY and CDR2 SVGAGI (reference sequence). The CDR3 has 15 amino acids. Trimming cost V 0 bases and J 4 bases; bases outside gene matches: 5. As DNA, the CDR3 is TGTGCCAGCAGTTACTCCCCAGGGGGCGCGTACGAGCAGTACTTC. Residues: CASSYSPGGAYEQYF.

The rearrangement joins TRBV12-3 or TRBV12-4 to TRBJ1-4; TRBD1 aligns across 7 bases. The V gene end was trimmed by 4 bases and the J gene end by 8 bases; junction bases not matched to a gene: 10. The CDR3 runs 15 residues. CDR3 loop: CASSSDRAGREKLFF. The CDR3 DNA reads TGTGCCAGCAGTTCCGACAGGGCCGGAAGAGAAAAACTGTTTTTT.

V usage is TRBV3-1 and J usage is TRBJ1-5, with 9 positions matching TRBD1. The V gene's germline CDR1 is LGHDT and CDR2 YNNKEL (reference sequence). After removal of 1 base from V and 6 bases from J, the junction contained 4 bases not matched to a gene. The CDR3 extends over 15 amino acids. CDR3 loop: CASSQGTGAFQPQHF. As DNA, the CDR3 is TGTGCCAGCAGCCAAGGGACAGGGGCTTTTCAGCCCCAGCATTTT.

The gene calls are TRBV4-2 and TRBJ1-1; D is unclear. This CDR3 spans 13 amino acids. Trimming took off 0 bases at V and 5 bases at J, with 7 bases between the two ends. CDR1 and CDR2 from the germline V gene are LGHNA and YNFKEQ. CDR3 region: CASSQDMQTEAFF. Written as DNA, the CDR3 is TGTGCCAGCAGCCAAGATATGCAGACTGAAGCTTTCTTT.

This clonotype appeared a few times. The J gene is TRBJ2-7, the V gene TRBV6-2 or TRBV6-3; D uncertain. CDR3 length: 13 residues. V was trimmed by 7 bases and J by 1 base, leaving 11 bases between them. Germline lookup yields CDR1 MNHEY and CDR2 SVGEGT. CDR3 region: CASTLTESYEQYF. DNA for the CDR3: TGTGCCAGCACCCTGACCGAGTCCTACGAGCAGTACTTC.

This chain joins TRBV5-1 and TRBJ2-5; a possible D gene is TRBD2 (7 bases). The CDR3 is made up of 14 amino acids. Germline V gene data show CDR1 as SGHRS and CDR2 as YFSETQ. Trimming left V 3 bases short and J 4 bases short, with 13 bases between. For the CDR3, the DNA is TGCGCCAGCAGCTGGAGGGGGGGGCTAGAGACCCAGTACTTC. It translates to CASSWRGGLETQYF.

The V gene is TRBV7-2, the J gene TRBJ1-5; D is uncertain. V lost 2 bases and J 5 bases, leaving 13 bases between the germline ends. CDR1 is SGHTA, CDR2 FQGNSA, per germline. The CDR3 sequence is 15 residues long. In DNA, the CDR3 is TGTGCCAGCAGCTTAAATTCGTGGCAGCATCAGCCCCAGCATTTT. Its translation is CASSLNSWQHQPQHF.